This is a list of T cell receptor beta chains from one sample in a study of shared clonotypes between healthy human individuals. The method was immunoSEQ multiplex PCR; TCRdb's version includes in-frame clones alone and lacks a portion of them. The sample carries a few million clones, approximately 94% recorded once. The sequencing sample was made of naive CD4+ T cells sorted from blood. The receptors originated from a man between 18 and 35 years old in good health. The CDR3 runs from the conserved cysteine through the conserved F or W. A D gene is named only where the DNA matches it firmly. Clone sizes are given selectively: once, few, many, or a class where the clone is expanded.

TRBJ2-2	NA	17	TRBV5-4	TRBD2	TGTGCCAGCAGCCTTTCCTGGACTAGCGCGAACACCGGGGAGCTGTTTTTT	CASSLSWTSANTGELFF
TRBJ2-2	NA	17	TRBV7-9	TRBD2	TGTGCCAGCAGCTTGACACTTACGGGGGGTAACACCGGGGAGCTGTTTTTT	CASSLTLTGGNTGELFF
TRBJ2-1	NA	13	TRBV10-3	NA	TGTGCCATTAGTGTTAGGACAGACAATGAGCAGTTCTTC	CAISVRTDNEQFF
TRBJ2-3	NA	15	TRBV5-1	NA	TGCGCCAGCAGCTTAGGAGGGGCGCGCACAGATACGCAGTATTTT	CASSLGGARTDTQYF
TRBJ2-1	NA	14	TRBV7-8	NA	TGTGCCAGCATCGCGACGGTAGAGCCCAATGAGCAGTTCTTC	CASIATVEPNEQFF
TRBJ2-3	NA	12	TRBV5-1	NA	TGCGCCAGCAGCTTCACCCCAGATACGCAGTATTTT	CASSFTPDTQYF
TRBJ1-1	NA	15	TRBV5-1	NA	TGCGCCAGCAGCTTGGAAGGCTTATGGAACACTGAAGCTTTCTTT	CASSLEGLWNTEAFF
TRBJ2-6	NA	16	TRBV29-1	NA	TGCAGCGTTGAAGATTTTACAGGCCCTAGGACTATCGTCCTGACTTTC	CSVEDFTGPRTIVLTF
TRBJ1-2	NA	12	TRBV19	NA	TGTGCCAGTACATTGTCCGGGGGTGGCTACACCTTC	CASTLSGGGYTF
TRBJ1-5	NA	12	TRBV6-5	NA	TGTGCCAGCAGCCAGGGAAATCAGCCCCAGCATTTT	CASSQGNQPQHF
TRBJ1-4	NA	14	TRBV10-1	NA	TGCGCCAGCAGTGAGCTACAGTCAGCTGAAAAACTGTTTTTT	CASSELQSAEKLFF
TRBJ2-2	NA	16	TRBV6-5	NA	TGTGCCAGCAGTTACTCAGCCCAGAGGGGCACCGGGGAGCTGTTTTTT	CASSYSAQRGTGELFF
TRBJ1-5	NA	14	TRBV5-1	NA	TGCGCCAGCAGCCCAGACAGTCCTGATCAGCCCCAGCATTTT	CASSPDSPDQPQHF
TRBJ2-7	NA	15	TRBV30	TRBD1	TGTGCCTGGAGTGAGGGACAGGGGAGCTCCTACGAGCAGTACTTC	CAWSEGQGSSYEQYF
TRBJ2-4	NA	15	TRBV5-1	NA	TGCGCCAGCAGCCCCCCGGGACAAAGCAAAAACATTCAGTACTTC	CASSPPGQSKNIQYF
TRBJ2-2	NA	17	TRBV5-5	TRBD2	TGTGCCAGCAGCAAGCAGGTGGGAGCGGGAGGGCCGAGGGAGCTGTTTTTT	CASSKQVGAGGPRELFF
TRBJ2-1	NA	15	TRBV28	TRBD1	TGTGCCAGCAGTTTAGAGCAGGGGGTCTACAATGAGCAGTTCTTC	CASSLEQGVYNEQFF
TRBJ2-3	NA	16	TRBV9	NA	TGTGCCAGCAGCCCCCCCACGGGGGCGTCCACAGATACGCAGTATTTT	CASSPPTGASTDTQYF
TRBJ1-2	NA	14	TRBV5-1	TRBD1	TGCGCCAGTCGGCCCGGGACAGGGATCTATGGCTACACCTTC	CASRPGTGIYGYTF
TRBJ2-2	NA	15	TRBV7-2	TRBD1	TGTGCCAGCAGCGCCCGACAGGGGAACACCGGGGAGCTGTTTTTT	CASSARQGNTGELFF
TRBJ1-5	NA	15	TRBV7-2	NA	TGTGCCAGCAGCTTAGCTCAGGGTCTGGGTCAGCCCCAGCATTTT	CASSLAQGLGQPQHF
TRBJ1-1	NA	13	TRBV18	NA	TGTGCCAGCTCACCCCAGGGTAGCACTGAAGCTTTCTTT	CASSPQGSTEAFF
TRBJ2-1	NA	17	TRBV15	TRBD2	TGTGCCACCAGCAGAGATAGTTGGCCTAGCGGGACGCATGAGCAGTTCTTC	CATSRDSWPSGTHEQFF
TRBJ1-1	NA	15	TRBV10-3	TRBD1	TGTGCCATCAGTGATCTAGGACAGGGGAACACTGAAGCTTTCTTT	CAISDLGQGNTEAFF
TRBJ1-6	NA	18	TRBV18	NA	TGTGCCAGCTCACCGTCGTATACCGAGGGCTCCTATAATTCACCCCTCCACTTT	CASSPSYTEGSYNSPLHF
TRBJ1-5	NA	14	TRBV6-6	TRBD1	TGTGCCAGCAGAAGTGCAGGGGGAAACCAGCCCCAGCATTTT	CASRSAGGNQPQHF
TRBJ2-7	NA	15	TRBV18	NA	TGTGCCAGCTCACCACCTCTTCAGGCCTACTACGAGCAGTACTTC	CASSPPLQAYYEQYF
TRBJ2-3	NA	15	TRBV9	TRBD1	TGTGCCAGCAGCGGAACAGGGGGTCGCACAGATACGCAGTATTTT	CASSGTGGRTDTQYF
TRBJ2-7	NA	16	TRBV7-2	TRBD2	TGTGCCAGCAGCCCGAGAGGAGGGACTAGCGGTTACGAGCAGTACTTC	CASSPRGGTSGYEQYF
TRBJ1-1	NA	19	TRBV5-4	TRBD1	TGTGCCAGCAGCCCGACCCCCGGGACAGGGGGAAAAGGGGGCACTGAAGCTTTCTTT	CASSPTPGTGGKGGTEAFF
TRBJ1-6	few	16	TRBV25-1	NA	TGTGCCAGCAGTGAATCGATACAGGGAGGAAATTCACCCCTCCACTTT	CASSESIQGGNSPLHF
TRBJ1-1	once	17	TRBV28	TRBD1	TGTGCCAGCAGTCCCTCGGACAGGCTAACCTTGAACACTGAAGCTTTCTTT	CASSPSDRLTLNTEAFF
TRBJ2-7	NA	14	TRBV6-5	NA	TGTGCCAGCAGTTATGGGACTGGCCCCTACGAGCAGTACTTC	CASSYGTGPYEQYF
TRBJ2-7	NA	14	TRBV28	NA	TGTGCCAGCAGTTTAGCGGAGGGGTCCTACGAGCAGTACTTC	CASSLAEGSYEQYF
TRBJ2-5	NA	16	TRBV7-2	TRBD2	TGTGCCAGCGCGTCCGGGACTAGCGCTATAGGAGAGACCCAGTACTTC	CASASGTSAIGETQYF
TRBJ2-7	NA	14	TRBV6-1	NA	TGTGCCAGCAGTTCATACGACGGCCCCTACGAGCAGTACTTC	CASSSYDGPYEQYF
TRBJ1-6	few	14	TRBV7-9	NA	TGTGCCAGCAGCTTACAAGAGGGGCATTCACCCCTCCACTTT	CASSLQEGHSPLHF
TRBJ2-3	NA	15	TRBV6-5	NA	TGTGCCAGCAGCTATCAGTCTAGCCCCACAGATACGCAGTATTTT	CASSYQSSPTDTQYF
TRBJ1-2	NA	10	TRBV30	NA	TGTGCCTGGAGTGACCGCAGGGCAACCTTC	CAWSDRRATF
TRBJ1-2	NA	15	TRBV5-1	TRBD1	TGCGCCAGCAGCCCGAGGACAGGGCCTAACTATGGCTACACCTTC	CASSPRTGPNYGYTF
TRBJ2-7	NA	13	TRBV28	NA	TGTGCCAGCAGTTTAGGGTCCGGGAACGAGCAGTACTTC	CASSLGSGNEQYF